The rows below give T cell receptor beta chains drawn from one sample of a study of blood T cell repertoires in COVID-19. Libraries were prepared by immunoSEQ multiplex PCR; TCRdb keeps only in-frame clonotypes and omits some of them. The sample shows approximately 44,000 clones, approximately 90% of them seen only once. The sequencing input was peripheral blood. The origin of the receptors is a woman aged 80 or older with acute or convalescent COVID-19. Each CDR3 is given with its conserved first and last residue. Each record gives: clone size, J gene, V gene, CDR3 protein. Size is omitted from some rows. Given values are once, few, many or a class for expanded clones.

clone_size: -
j_call: TRBJ2-1
v_call: TRBV3-1/TRBV3-2
cdr3_aa: CASSRRGISNEQFF

clone_size: -
j_call: TRBJ1-1
v_call: TRBV5-1
cdr3_aa: CASSLAGVNVMNTEAFF

clone_size: -
j_call: TRBJ2-3
v_call: TRBV6-5
cdr3_aa: CASSTEDTQYF

clone_size: -
j_call: TRBJ2-3
v_call: TRBV7-2
cdr3_aa: CASSLGTSGGTDTQYF

clone_size: -
j_call: TRBJ2-3
v_call: TRBV10-3
cdr3_aa: CAISGTGKSGDTQYF

clone_size: -
j_call: TRBJ2-5
v_call: TRBV6-6
cdr3_aa: CASSSQGLETQYF

clone_size: -
j_call: TRBJ1-6
v_call: TRBV2
cdr3_aa: CASSGDSADSPLHF

clone_size: -
j_call: TRBJ1-2
v_call: TRBV2
cdr3_aa: CASSGNRERYTF

clone_size: -
j_call: TRBJ1-2
v_call: TRBV6-1
cdr3_aa: CASSDGERGSPGGYTF

clone_size: -
j_call: TRBJ2-3
v_call: TRBV5-1
cdr3_aa: CASSLGDRSDTQYF

clone_size: -
j_call: TRBJ2-1
v_call: TRBV7-9
cdr3_aa: CASSLAGGNEQFF

clone_size: -
j_call: TRBJ2-5
v_call: TRBV5-1
cdr3_aa: CASSQPRTSGGTRETQYF

clone_size: -
j_call: TRBJ2-5
v_call: TRBV3-1/TRBV3-2
cdr3_aa: CASSPSRMQETQYF

clone_size: few
j_call: TRBJ2-2
v_call: TRBV6-4
cdr3_aa: CASSARDRGTGELFF

clone_size: -
j_call: TRBJ1-1
v_call: TRBV6-5
cdr3_aa: CASRGGASEAFF

clone_size: once
j_call: TRBJ1-2
v_call: TRBV12-3/TRBV12-4
cdr3_aa: CASSKTGFGGYTF

clone_size: -
j_call: TRBJ2-1
v_call: TRBV19
cdr3_aa: CASANRDGSYNEQFF

clone_size: -
j_call: TRBJ1-2
v_call: TRBV19
cdr3_aa: CASSIVGGQRGGYTF

clone_size: few
j_call: TRBJ1-6
v_call: TRBV11-3
cdr3_aa: CASSPGVSSPLHF

clone_size: -
j_call: TRBJ1-1
v_call: TRBV19
cdr3_aa: CASSRTTVGTEAFF

clone_size: -
j_call: TRBJ2-4
v_call: TRBV6-6
cdr3_aa: CASSYLDRSGDIQYF

clone_size: -
j_call: TRBJ1-2
v_call: TRBV28
cdr3_aa: CASSLSGADYGYTF

clone_size: -
j_call: TRBJ2-1
v_call: TRBV3-1/TRBV3-2
cdr3_aa: CASSQDQWPHQFF

clone_size: once
j_call: TRBJ1-1
v_call: TRBV5-1
cdr3_aa: CASSDITNRGNTEAFF

clone_size: -
j_call: TRBJ2-3
v_call: TRBV5-1
cdr3_aa: CASSTAGLGNTDTQYF

clone_size: -
j_call: TRBJ2-3
v_call: TRBV30
cdr3_aa: CAWSGNYQRGAGDTQYF

clone_size: -
j_call: TRBJ1-5
v_call: TRBV16
cdr3_aa: CASSQRQGGNQPQHF

clone_size: -
j_call: TRBJ2-2
v_call: TRBV7-9
cdr3_aa: CASTQGTGYAGELFF

clone_size: -
j_call: TRBJ2-3
v_call: TRBV5-4
cdr3_aa: CASSPPRGPGTDTQYF

clone_size: -
j_call: TRBJ2-1
v_call: TRBV10-2
cdr3_aa: CASSEVPRTEQFF

clone_size: -
j_call: TRBJ1-6
v_call: TRBV5-1
cdr3_aa: CASSLDTVDSPLHF

clone_size: -
j_call: TRBJ2-1
v_call: TRBV24-1
cdr3_aa: CATSDPGTGGYEQFF

clone_size: -
j_call: TRBJ2-2
v_call: TRBV29-1
cdr3_aa: CSVARASGGALYTGELFF

clone_size: -
j_call: TRBJ1-1
v_call: TRBV7-8
cdr3_aa: CASSSTQGMGEGTEAFF

clone_size: -
j_call: TRBJ1-2
v_call: TRBV10-3
cdr3_aa: CAISESLGPGQGGYGYTF

clone_size: -
j_call: TRBJ2-2
v_call: TRBV11-2
cdr3_aa: CASSFNSGGATGELFF

clone_size: -
j_call: TRBJ1-4
v_call: TRBV15
cdr3_aa: CATGSGGRGEKLFF

clone_size: -
j_call: TRBJ2-3
v_call: TRBV29-1
cdr3_aa: CSALEAGADTQYF

clone_size: -
j_call: TRBJ2-2
v_call: TRBV4-1
cdr3_aa: CASSQEEGLRLFF

clone_size: -
j_call: TRBJ1-2
v_call: TRBV12-3/TRBV12-4
cdr3_aa: CASSLGQGYGYTF

clone_size: few
j_call: TRBJ2-2
v_call: TRBV7-6
cdr3_aa: CASTLDRARGTGELFF

clone_size: -
j_call: TRBJ2-1
v_call: TRBV5-4
cdr3_aa: CASSLGTGDYNEQFF

clone_size: -
j_call: TRBJ2-5
v_call: TRBV7-6
cdr3_aa: CASSLWGQGQETQYF

clone_size: -
j_call: TRBJ2-7
v_call: TRBV5-4
cdr3_aa: CASSPYGTGYSEQYF

clone_size: -
j_call: TRBJ1-5
v_call: TRBV28
cdr3_aa: CASSPRQFSQHF

clone_size: -
j_call: TRBJ1-4
v_call: TRBV5-4
cdr3_aa: CASSSFRDRGEKLFF

clone_size: -
j_call: TRBJ1-3
v_call: TRBV30
cdr3_aa: CAWSVRRGLSSGNTIYF

clone_size: -
j_call: TRBJ2-2
v_call: TRBV28
cdr3_aa: CASRVYTGELFF

clone_size: -
j_call: TRBJ2-1
v_call: TRBV5-1
cdr3_aa: CASSLGTGRTAEQFF

clone_size: medium-sized
j_call: TRBJ1-1
v_call: TRBV7-9
cdr3_aa: CASSPTTGLTEAFF

clone_size: -
j_call: TRBJ2-5
v_call: TRBV7-9
cdr3_aa: CASSPDGGLKETQYF

clone_size: -
j_call: TRBJ2-5
v_call: TRBV3-1/TRBV3-2
cdr3_aa: CASSQDPGSWETQYF

clone_size: -
j_call: TRBJ2-6
v_call: TRBV7-2
cdr3_aa: CASSTPGGSGANVLTF

clone_size: -
j_call: TRBJ2-2
v_call: TRBV5-4
cdr3_aa: CASSPGTGGRISGELFF

clone_size: few
j_call: TRBJ1-4
v_call: TRBV4-1
cdr3_aa: CASSQDGRGPNEKLFF

clone_size: -
j_call: TRBJ2-2
v_call: TRBV19
cdr3_aa: CASSSGENTGELFF

clone_size: -
j_call: TRBJ1-1
v_call: TRBV28
cdr3_aa: CASRGGQGYTEAFF

clone_size: -
j_call: TRBJ2-2
v_call: TRBV5-1
cdr3_aa: CASSLEGHRNTGELFF

clone_size: once
j_call: TRBJ2-5
v_call: TRBV7-2
cdr3_aa: CASRLTGQGTQYF